These 20 T cell receptor beta chains share one sample of origin, sequenced in a study of T cell responses to AZD1222 COVID-19 vaccine. Libraries were prepared by immunoSEQ multiplex PCR; TCRdb keeps only in-frame clonotypes and omits some of them. Among about 29,000 clones listed, more than 85% were seen once. Specimen: peripheral blood, collected on day 0 of AZD1222 vaccination. Receptors originate from an adult in good health.

This clone has a single count. The genes are TRBV27 and TRBJ2-7; TRBD1 matches at 7 bases. V shed 6 bases and J 2 bases; nucleotides not matched to a gene: 10. Germline loops: CDR1 MNHEY, CDR2 SMNVEV (reference sequence). The CDR3 has 15 residues. CDR3 protein: CASRTQQGGAYEQYF. The CDR3 DNA is TGTGCCAGCAGAACCCAACAAGGGGGCGCCTACGAGCAGTACTTC.

The chain is built from TRBV5-5 and TRBJ1-5; 10 bases line up with TRBD1. The CDR3 consists of 16 residues. CDR1 is SGHKS and CDR2 is YYEKEE in the germline V gene (reference sequence). The junction had 7 bases not matched to a gene; V was cut back by 1 base and J by 6 bases. For the CDR3, the DNA is TGTGCCAGCAGCTTGACCAGGACAGGGGGGGTTCAGCCCCAGCATTTT. The encoded protein is CASSLTRTGGVQPQHF.

The CDR3 loop reads CASSQDSSPLHF. The CDR3 region has the DNA TGTGCCAGCAGCCAAGACAGCTCACCCCTCCACTTT. The rearrangement uses TRBV4-2 and TRBJ1-6, with D uncertain. Germline V gene sequence: CDR1 LGHNA, CDR2 YNFKEQ. The V end lost 0 bases, the J end lost 10 bases, and 4 bases lay between the germline ends. The CDR3 sequence is 12 residues long.

J is TRBJ1-3 and V is TRBV6-5; D unresolved. The V end was cut by 8 bases, the J end by 7 bases, with 12 bases between. Germline CDR1 reads MNHEY; CDR2 reads SVGAGI. CDR3 length equals 12 residues. Here the CDR3 DNA reads TGTGCCAGCTACTACCCCCCTAACACCATATATTTT. It yields the protein CASYYPPNTIYF.

The gene calls are TRBV7-9 and TRBJ1-3; D not certain. V was clipped by 1 base and J by 2 bases, with 9 bases between them. In germline, CDR1 is SEHNR, CDR2 FQNEAQ (reference sequence). The CDR3 contains 15 residues. This CDR3 is CASSLGFGAGNTIYF. In DNA form, the CDR3 reads TGTGCCAGCAGCTTAGGATTTGGAGCTGGAAACACCATATATTTT. Full variable domain (missing parts from reference TRBV7-9 and TRBJ1-3): DTGVSQNPRHKITKRGQNVTFRCDPISEHNRLYWYRQTLGQGPEFLTYFQNEAQLEKSRLLSDRFSAERPKGSFSTLEIQRTEQGDSAMYLCASSLGFGAGNTIYFGEGSWLTVV.

The chain has TRBV12-3 or TRBV12-4 and TRBJ1-2; perhaps TRBD1 as D (6 bases). The germline V and J ends were trimmed by 4 bases and 8 bases, with 14 bases remaining between them. The CDR3 extends over 13 amino acids. CDR3 DNA sequence: TGTGCCAGCAGTTCCTCCGGGACATTCGGCTACACCTTC. Its protein is CASSSSGTFGYTF.

The J gene is TRBJ1-4, the V gene TRBV18; D remains ambiguous. Trimming shortened V by 3 bases and J by 2 bases, and 7 bases separated the two germline ends. Germline V gene data show CDR1 as KGHSH and CDR2 as LQKENI. The CDR3 contains 14 residues. CDR3 nucleotide sequence: TGTGCCAGCTCACCTTTTGACACTAATGAAAAACTGTTTTTT. Translating gives CASSPFDTNEKLFF.

This chain uses TRBV6-5 with TRBJ2-5; D is uncertain. Trimming removed 0 bases from V and 5 bases from J, with 16 bases in between. This CDR3 is 16 amino acids long. The germline gives CDR1 MNHEY, CDR2 SVGAGI. This chain's CDR3 is CASSYSIQYDGETQYF. The CDR3, as DNA: TGTGCCAGCAGTTACTCGATACAGTACGATGGGGAGACCCAGTACTTC.

This clone was counted once. The genes are TRBV6-4 and TRBJ1-1; a possible D gene is TRBD1 (5 bases). Germline V CDR1 and CDR2: MRHNA, SNTAGT. The CDR3 runs to 13 residues. V was cut by 7 bases and J by 3 bases, with 12 bases left in between. CDR3 residues: CASKEGRHTEAFF. The DNA for the CDR3 is TGTGCCAGCAAAGAGGGGAGGCACACTGAAGCTTTCTTT.

This chain connects TRBV7-2 to TRBJ1-1; 7 nucleotides align to TRBD1. The CDR3 runs 15 residues. Germline CDR1 SGHTA, CDR2 FQGNSA. The V segment lost 3 bases and the J segment 4 bases; nucleotides outside the gene matches: 8. This CDR3 reads CASSFHRGRGTEAFF. CDR3 coding DNA: TGTGCCAGCAGCTTCCACAGGGGAAGGGGCACTGAAGCTTTCTTT.

This clone has only a few counts. The CDR3 loop is CASYEEPGSPLHF. DNA for the CDR3: TGTGCCAGTTACGAAGAACCGGGTTCACCCCTCCACTTT. The chain links TRBV19 to TRBJ1-6; D gene ambiguous. V lost 8 bases to trimming and J lost 9 bases, with 14 bases between them. Per the germline V gene, CDR1 is LNHDA and CDR2 is SQIVND (reference sequence). The CDR3 contains 13 residues.

The gene calls are TRBV6-6 and TRBJ1-4; D is ambiguous. The length of the CDR3 is 11 residues. CDR1 MNHNY and CDR2 SVGAGI come from the germline V gene (reference sequence). Trimming cost V 10 bases and J 14 bases, with 17 bases left between them. Written as DNA, the CDR3 is TGTGCCACTTTTAGGCTTTCTGTCCTGTTTTTT. It is translated as CATFRLSVLFF.

The V and J genes are TRBV14 and TRBJ2-3; 7 nucleotides agree with TRBD2. The CDR3 is 15 residues long. With 5 bases clipped from V and 2 bases from J, the junction kept 7 bases outside the gene matches. The germline V gene encodes CDR1 SGHDN and CDR2 FVKESK. The chain's CDR3 is CASSAPGGITDTQYF. The CDR3 nucleotides read TGTGCCAGCAGCGCGCCGGGGGGTATCACAGATACGCAGTATTTT.

The chain is built from TRBV11-2 and TRBJ2-2; perhaps TRBD1 as D (6 bases). The germline V and J ends were trimmed by 3 bases and 7 bases, with 12 bases remaining between them. The germline gives CDR1 SGHAT, CDR2 FQNNGV. This CDR3 is built from 14 residues. CDR3 bases: TGTGCCAGCAGCTTTTGGACAGTGGGCGGGGAGCTGTTTTTT. Protein sequence: CASSFWTVGGELFF.

The chain links TRBV2 to TRBJ2-1, with 7 bases aligning to TRBD2. The CDR3 length is 14 residues. Germline loops: CDR1 SNHLY, CDR2 FYNNEI. Trimming at V came to 3 bases and at J to 7 bases, leaving 6 bases not matched to a gene. The CDR3 region has the DNA TGTGCCAGCAGTGACGGACTAGTGGCTAATGAGCAGTTCTTC. Protein product: CASSDGLVANEQFF. Variable domain in full (rest from reference TRBV2 and TRBJ2-1): EPEVTQTPSHQVTQMGQEVILRCVPISNHLYFYWYRQILGQKVEFLVSFYNNEISEKSEIFDDQFSVERPDGSNFTLKIRSTKLEDSAMYFCASSDGLVANEQFFGPGTRLTVL.

The chain carries TRBV7-9 and TRBJ2-7; 12 bases are shared with TRBD1. Germline values: CDR1 SEHNR, CDR2 FQNEAQ (reference sequence). V shed 3 bases, J shed 4 bases, and the junction held 7 bases outside the gene matches. The CDR3 length is 16 residues. CDR3 loop: CASSFRGTGGRYEQYF. The DNA of the CDR3 is TGTGCCAGCAGCTTCCGGGGGACAGGGGGCAGATACGAGCAGTACTTC.

The rearrangement links TRBV4-1 to TRBJ1-6; D perhaps matches TRBD1 (5 bases). The V gene lost 1 base and the J gene lost 7 bases, with 20 bases spanning the gap. The CDR3 extends over 18 amino acids. Per the germline V gene, CDR1 is MGHRA and CDR2 is YSYEKL. The chain's CDR3 is CASSQGVAGGVLNSPLHF. Written as DNA, the CDR3 is TGCGCCAGCAGCCAAGGGGTAGCGGGGGGGGTATTGAATTCACCCCTCCACTTT.

The chain combines TRBV5-1 with TRBJ1-2; 9 bases are a match to TRBD1. V lost 0 bases and J lost 4; bases outside the gene matches: 4. Per germline, CDR1 SGHRS and CDR2 YFSETQ. The CDR3 is 15 residues long. In DNA, the CDR3 is TGCGCCAGCAGCTTGGGGACAGGGGCCCTCTATGGCTACACCTTC. Translating gives CASSLGTGALYGYTF.

The rearrangement uses TRBV27 and TRBJ1-5, with 9 bases that match TRBD1. CDR1 and CDR2 (germline): MNHEY, SMNVEV (reference sequence). The CDR3 is 14 residues long. J lost 6 bases, V lost 5 bases, and 5 bases had no gene match. The CDR3 DNA reads as TGTGCCAGCAGTGCCAACAGGGGGCCTCAGCCCCAGCATTTT. Amino acids: CASSANRGPQPQHF.

This chain connects TRBV19 to TRBJ1-1; D uncertain. The germline V and J ends were trimmed by 5 bases and 7 bases, with 11 bases remaining between them. The length of the CDR3 is 12 residues. From germline, CDR1 is LNHDA and CDR2 SQIVND (reference sequence). The CDR3 DNA follows: TGTGCCAGTAGTTCAACCCTATTTGAAGCTTTCTTT. Its translation is CASSSTLFEAFF.